The rows below give T cell receptor beta chains drawn from one sample of a study of PD-1 blockade in classical Hodgkin lymphoma. Assay used: immunoSEQ multiplex PCR; TCRdb lists only in-frame clones, some missing. The table has fewer than 45,000 clones, 60% to 75% seen once. The sample was peripheral blood mononuclear cells (PBMCs), taken before the fourth cycle of nivolumab. These receptors were obtained from a human donor with classical Hodgkin lymphoma. Both conserved end residues are part of each CDR3. The order of the fields is V gene, J gene, D gene, clone size, CDR3 DNA, CDR3 protein. A D gene is named only where the DNA matches it firmly. Size values are once, few and many counts, or a class for expanded clones, and some rows have none.

v_gene: TRBV11-2
j_gene: TRBJ1-2
d_gene: -
abundance: few
CDR3nt: TGTGCCAGCAGCTTAAGGGATGAATATGGCTACACCTTC
CDR3aa: CASSLRDEYGYTF

v_gene: TRBV6-5
j_gene: TRBJ1-1
d_gene: TRBD1
abundance: -
CDR3nt: TGTGCCAGCAGTTACGTGACAGGGAGGGGCACTGAAGCTTTCTTT
CDR3aa: CASSYVTGRGTEAFF

v_gene: TRBV18
j_gene: TRBJ2-2
d_gene: TRBD1
abundance: -
CDR3nt: TGTGCCAGCTCACCAACCGGACAGGGATACACCGGGGAGCTGTTTTTT
CDR3aa: CASSPTGQGYTGELFF

v_gene: TRBV7-9
j_gene: TRBJ2-2
d_gene: -
abundance: -
CDR3nt: TGTGCCGACAGGTCTGAAGGCGGGGAGCTGTTTTTT
CDR3aa: CADRSEGGELFF

v_gene: TRBV4-3
j_gene: TRBJ1-3
d_gene: -
abundance: -
CDR3nt: TGCGCCAGCAGCCAAGAACCGAGCTCTGGAAACACCATATATTTT
CDR3aa: CASSQEPSSGNTIYF

v_gene: TRBV6-5
j_gene: TRBJ2-7
d_gene: -
abundance: -
CDR3nt: TGTGCCAGCAGTGGAGAGGGGGGGTACGAGCAGTACTTC
CDR3aa: CASSGEGGYEQYF

v_gene: TRBV11-3
j_gene: TRBJ1-5
d_gene: -
abundance: -
CDR3nt: TGTGCCAGCAGTATTGAACCCCAGGGGCCCCAGCATTTT
CDR3aa: CASSIEPQGPQHF

v_gene: TRBV9
j_gene: TRBJ1-6
d_gene: -
abundance: -
CDR3nt: TGTGCCAGCAGCGTAGGGGGCCCTAGTCGTAATTCACCCCTCCACTTT
CDR3aa: CASSVGGPSRNSPLHF

v_gene: TRBV5-4
j_gene: TRBJ2-7
d_gene: -
abundance: many
CDR3nt: TGTGCCAGCAGCTCGGGGTTCTACGAGCAGTACTTC
CDR3aa: CASSSGFYEQYF

v_gene: TRBV4-1
j_gene: TRBJ1-5
d_gene: TRBD1
abundance: -
CDR3nt: TGCGCCAGCAGCCAGGGACAGGATAGCAATCAGCCCCAGCATTTT
CDR3aa: CASSQGQDSNQPQHF

v_gene: TRBV5-6
j_gene: TRBJ2-7
d_gene: -
abundance: -
CDR3nt: TGTGCCAGCAGCTATCGCCCTAGCTCCTACGAGCAGTACTTC
CDR3aa: CASSYRPSSYEQYF

v_gene: TRBV7-2
j_gene: TRBJ2-2
d_gene: TRBD2
abundance: -
CDR3nt: TGTGCCAGCAGCTTAGCAGCGGGAGGCAGCACCGGGGAGCTGTTTTTT
CDR3aa: CASSLAAGGSTGELFF

v_gene: TRBV4-2
j_gene: TRBJ2-3
d_gene: -
abundance: -
CDR3nt: TGTGCCAGCAGCCAAGATCCCCTCCCAAAAACCGATACGCAGTATTTT
CDR3aa: CASSQDPLPKTDTQYF

v_gene: TRBV25-1
j_gene: TRBJ2-7
d_gene: -
abundance: -
CDR3nt: TGTGCCAGCAGTGCAACCTACGAGCAGTACTTC
CDR3aa: CASSATYEQYF

v_gene: TRBV10-3
j_gene: TRBJ2-1
d_gene: -
abundance: -
CDR3nt: TGTGCCATCAGCCCCGTAAGGGGCGATGAGCAGTTCTTC
CDR3aa: CAISPVRGDEQFF

v_gene: TRBV2
j_gene: TRBJ2-1
d_gene: -
abundance: -
CDR3nt: TGTGCCAGCAGCCCGCTATTTAATGAGCAGTTCTTC
CDR3aa: CASSPLFNEQFF